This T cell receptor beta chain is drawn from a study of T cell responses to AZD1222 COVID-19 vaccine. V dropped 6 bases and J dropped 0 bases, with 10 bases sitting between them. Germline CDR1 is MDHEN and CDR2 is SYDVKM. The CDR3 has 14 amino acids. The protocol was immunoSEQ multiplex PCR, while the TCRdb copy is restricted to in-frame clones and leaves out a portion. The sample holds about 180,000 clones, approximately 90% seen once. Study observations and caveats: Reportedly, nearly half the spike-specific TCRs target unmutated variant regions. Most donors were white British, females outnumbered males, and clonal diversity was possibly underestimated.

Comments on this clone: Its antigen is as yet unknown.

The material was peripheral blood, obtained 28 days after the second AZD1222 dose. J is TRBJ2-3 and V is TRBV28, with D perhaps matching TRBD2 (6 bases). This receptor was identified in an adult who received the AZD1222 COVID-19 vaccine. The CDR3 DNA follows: TGTGCCAGCAGCGATAGCGGAAGCACAGATACGCAGTATTTT. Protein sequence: CASSDSGSTDTQYF.